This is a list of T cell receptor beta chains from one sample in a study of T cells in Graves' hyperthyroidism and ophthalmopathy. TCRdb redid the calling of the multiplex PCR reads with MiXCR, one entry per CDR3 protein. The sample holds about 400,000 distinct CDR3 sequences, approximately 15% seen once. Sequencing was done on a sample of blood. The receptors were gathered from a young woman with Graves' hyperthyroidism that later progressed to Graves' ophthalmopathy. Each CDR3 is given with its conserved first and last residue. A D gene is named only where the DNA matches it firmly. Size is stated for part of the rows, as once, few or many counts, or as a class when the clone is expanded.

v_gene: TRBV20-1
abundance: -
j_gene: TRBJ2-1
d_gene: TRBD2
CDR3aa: CSASVSGRARDEQFF
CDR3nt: TGCAGTGCTAGTGTGAGCGGGAGGGCTAGAGATGAGCAGTTCTTC

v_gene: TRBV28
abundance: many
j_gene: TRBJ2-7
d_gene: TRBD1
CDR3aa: CASQDRVTYEQYF
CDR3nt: TGTGCCAGCCAGGACAGGGTAACCTACGAGCAGTACTTC

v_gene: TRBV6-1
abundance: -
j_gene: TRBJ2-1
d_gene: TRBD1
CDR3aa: CASSQTGGGPLQFF
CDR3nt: TGTGCCAGCAGTCAGACAGGGGGGGGGCCTTTACAGTTCTTC

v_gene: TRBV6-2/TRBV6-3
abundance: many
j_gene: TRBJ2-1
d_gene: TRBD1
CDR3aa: CASSMGQEYNEQFF
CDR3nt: TGTGCCAGCAGTATGGGACAGGAGTACAATGAGCAGTTCTTC

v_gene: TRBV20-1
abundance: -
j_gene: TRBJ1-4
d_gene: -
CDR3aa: CSAKPEGEKLFF
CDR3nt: TGCAGTGCTAAACCTGAGGGTGAAAAACTGTTTTTT

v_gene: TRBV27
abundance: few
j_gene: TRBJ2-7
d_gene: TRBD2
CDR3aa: CASSSLGLAGGPHKQYF
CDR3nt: TGTGCCAGCAGTAGCCTGGGCCTAGCGGGAGGGCCACACAAGCAGTACTTC

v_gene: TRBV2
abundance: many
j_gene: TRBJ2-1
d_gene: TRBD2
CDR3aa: CASGGGSSYNEQFF
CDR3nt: TGTGCCAGCGGGGGGGGAAGCTCCTACAATGAGCAGTTCTTC

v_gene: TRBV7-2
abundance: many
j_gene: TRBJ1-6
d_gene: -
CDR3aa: CASRGVGREKSPLHF
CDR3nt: TGTGCCAGCAGGGGCGTCGGGCGGGAGAAATCACCCCTCCACTTT

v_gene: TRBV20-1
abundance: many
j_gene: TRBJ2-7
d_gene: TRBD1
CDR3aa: CSVRSGGTGQSYEQYF
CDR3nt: TGCAGTGTTCGTAGTGGTGGGACAGGGCAATCCTACGAGCAGTACTTC

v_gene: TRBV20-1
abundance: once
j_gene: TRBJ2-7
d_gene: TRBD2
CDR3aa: CSASRRTSGSSYEQYF
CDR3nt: TGCAGTGCTAGCCGCAGGACTAGCGGGTCCTCCTACGAGCAGTACTTC

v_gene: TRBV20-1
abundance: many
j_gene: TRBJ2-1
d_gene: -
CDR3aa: CSATARTEWYNEQFF
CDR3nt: TGCAGTGCTACAGCCCGTACAGAGTGGTACAATGAGCAGTTCTTC

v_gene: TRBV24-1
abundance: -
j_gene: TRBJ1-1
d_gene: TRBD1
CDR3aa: CATSEPGGTGAFF
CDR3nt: TGTGCCACCAGTGAACCAGGGGGAACTGGAGCTTTCTTT

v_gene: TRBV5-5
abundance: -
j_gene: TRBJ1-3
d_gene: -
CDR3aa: CASSQDPIRSSGNTIYF
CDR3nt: TGCGCCAGCAGCCAAGACCCCATTCGCAGCTCTGGAAACACCATATATTTT

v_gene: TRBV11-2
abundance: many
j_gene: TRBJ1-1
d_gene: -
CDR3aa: CASSLEQGGTEAFF
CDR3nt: TGTGCCAGCAGCTTAGAACAGGGTGGCACTGAAGCTTTCTTT

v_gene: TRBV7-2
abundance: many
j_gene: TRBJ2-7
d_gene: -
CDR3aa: CASSLAPGQGYEQYF
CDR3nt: TGTGCCAGCAGCTTAGCCCCTGGGCAGGGCTACGAGCAGTACTTC

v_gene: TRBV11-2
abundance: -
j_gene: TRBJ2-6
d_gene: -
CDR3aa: CASSLDRNSGANVLTF
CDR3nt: TGTGCCAGCAGCTTAGACCGGAACTCTGGGGCCAACGTCCTGACTTTC

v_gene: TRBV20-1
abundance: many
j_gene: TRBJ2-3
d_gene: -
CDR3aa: CSARDVRAGNTDTQYF
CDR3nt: TGCAGTGCTAGAGATGTTCGGGCGGGTAACACAGATACGCAGTATTTT

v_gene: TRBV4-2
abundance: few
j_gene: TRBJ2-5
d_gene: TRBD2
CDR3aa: CASSQEGLAGGSETQYF
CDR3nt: TGTGCCAGCAGCCAAGAGGGACTAGCGGGAGGATCCGAGACCCAGTACTTC

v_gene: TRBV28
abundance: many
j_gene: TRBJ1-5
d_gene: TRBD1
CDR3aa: CASSFWGQGGNQPQHF
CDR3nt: TGTGCCAGCAGTTTTTGGGGGCAGGGGGGGAATCAGCCCCAGCATTTT

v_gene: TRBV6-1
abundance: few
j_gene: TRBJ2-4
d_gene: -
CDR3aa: CATGGSAKNIQYF
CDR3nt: TGTGCCACAGGGGGGTCAGCCAAAAACATTCAGTACTTC

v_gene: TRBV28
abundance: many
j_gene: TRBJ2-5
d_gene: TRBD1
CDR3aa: CASRHAQGRGETQYF
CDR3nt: TGTGCCAGCAGACATGCACAGGGGCGCGGGGAGACCCAGTACTTC

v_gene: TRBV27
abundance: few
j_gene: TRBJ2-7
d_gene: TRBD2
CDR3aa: CASSPEGLAETYEQYF
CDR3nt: TGTGCCAGCAGTCCAGAGGGACTAGCGGAGACTTACGAGCAGTACTTC

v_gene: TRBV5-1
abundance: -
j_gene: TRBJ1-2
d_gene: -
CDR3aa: CASSLAIGGVGGYTF
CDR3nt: TGCGCCAGCAGCTTGGCAATTGGTGGTGTGGGCGGCTACACCTTC

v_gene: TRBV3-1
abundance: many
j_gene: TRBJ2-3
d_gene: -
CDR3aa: CASSPGGGTQYF
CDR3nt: TGTGCCAGCAGCCCTGGGGGTGGTACGCAGTATTTT